This is a list of T cell receptor beta chains from one sample in a study of technical replicates of blood from a handful of donors. TCRdb keeps only in-frame clones here, not all; method: immunoSEQ multiplex PCR. The sample shows tens of thousands of clones, roughly 98% of them seen only once. Sequencing was carried out using T cells isolated from PBMCs. These receptors originate from a human donor in good health. CDR3s include the opening cysteine and the closing phenylalanine or tryptophan. The D gene is left open where the match is weak. Clone size is given for some rows only: seen once, a few or many times, or a class if the clone is expanded.

clone_size	v_call	j_call	d_call	cdr3_nt	cdr3_aa
NA	TRBV11-2	TRBJ1-5	NA	TGTGCCAGCAGCTTAGGTCATAATCAGCCCCAGCATTTT	CASSLGHNQPQHF
NA	TRBV5-4	TRBJ1-4	TRBD1	TGTGCCAGCAGCTTGGACAGGGGGGGTGAAAAACTGTTTTTT	CASSLDRGGEKLFF
NA	TRBV27	TRBJ2-1	NA	TGTGCCAGCAGTTTACGTATAGGAGGGGGGGGAGATGAGCAGTTCTTC	CASSLRIGGGGDEQFF
NA	TRBV29-1	TRBJ1-3	NA	TGCAGCGTCAGGTCTGGAAACACCATATATTTT	CSVRSGNTIYF
NA	TRBV19	TRBJ1-2	TRBD1	TGTGCCAGTAGTCCAGACAGGGGAGGCTATGGCTACACCTTC	CASSPDRGGYGYTF
NA	TRBV21-1	TRBJ1-5	NA	TGTGCCAGCAGCAAAGGGGGCAGGGTTAGGAATCAGCCCCAGCATTTT	CASSKGGRVRNQPQHF
NA	TRBV5-1	TRBJ2-1	TRBD2	TGCGCCAGCAGCTTTACCCTAGCGGGAGTATCCTACAATGAGCAGTTCTTC	CASSFTLAGVSYNEQFF
NA	TRBV20-1	TRBJ2-5	NA	TGCAGTGCTAGAACTACGGAGACCCAGTACTTC	CSARTTETQYF
once	TRBV6-5	TRBJ1-6	NA	TGTGCCAGCAGCCGATCGGACATCGGGCATTCACCCCTCCACTTT	CASSRSDIGHSPLHF
NA	TRBV7-9	TRBJ1-5	TRBD1	TGTGCCAGCAGCCCATCATCAGGGGGCAGTCAGCCCCAGCATTTT	CASSPSSGGSQPQHF
NA	TRBV5-1	TRBJ2-5	TRBD1	TGCGCCAGCAGCTTGGGGGACAGGGGATTTGAGACCCAGTACTTC	CASSLGDRGFETQYF
NA	TRBV29-1	TRBJ2-5	NA	TGCAGCGTTGACGATGGGGCGGGGCAAGAGACCCAGTACTTC	CSVDDGAGQETQYF
NA	TRBV27	TRBJ2-1	TRBD2	TGTGCCAGCAGAGGACTAGTCCAATCTGGCAATGAGCAGTTCTTC	CASRGLVQSGNEQFF
NA	TRBV7-9	TRBJ1-3	NA	TGTGCCAGCAGCTTAGACTGGAACACCATATATTTT	CASSLDWNTIYF
NA	TRBV6-5	TRBJ1-1	NA	TGTGCCAGCAGTTACGGGGGGGCAGGGAGCACTGAAGCTTTCTTT	CASSYGGAGSTEAFF
NA	TRBV7-9	TRBJ2-2	TRBD1	TGTGCCACCAAAAGCCTAGGACAGGGGAGGACCGGGGAGCTGTTTTTT	CATKSLGQGRTGELFF
NA	TRBV18	TRBJ1-6	NA	TGTGCCAGCTCACCCTTGCCCAGCTCCTATAATTCACCCCTCCACTTT	CASSPLPSSYNSPLHF
NA	TRBV5-1	TRBJ2-2	TRBD2	TGCGCCAGCAGCTTGGCCGGCGGGGGGGCCTCCGGGGAGCTGTTTTTT	CASSLAGGGASGELFF
NA	TRBV10-3	TRBJ2-7	NA	TGTGCCATCAGACCGTCAGGGTTTTACGAGCAGTACTTC	CAIRPSGFYEQYF
NA	TRBV29-1	TRBJ2-7	TRBD2	TGCAGCGGGAAACTAGCGGGGAACTACGAGCAGTACTTC	CSGKLAGNYEQYF
NA	TRBV11-2	TRBJ1-1	TRBD1	TGTGCCAGCAGCTCCGAAATAGACAGGGTGAACACTGAAGCTTTCTTT	CASSSEIDRVNTEAFF
NA	TRBV28	TRBJ1-2	NA	TGTGCCAGCAGACGAACCGACTATGGCGGCTACACCTTC	CASRRTDYGGYTF